This TCR beta chain was recovered during a study of blood T cell repertoires in COVID-19. In the study overall: Both acute and convalescent COVID-19 samples were obtained from the United States, Italy and Spain. PBMCs, B-cell-depleted T cells, or T cells were the source of the cDNA or gDNA that made up the material.

Authors' processing steps: Estimation of nucleated cell counts relied on the amplification of reference gene primers. Clones were read by immunoSEQ multiplex PCR, and TCRdb kept only the in-frame ones, dropping some. The DNA was the basis for D and trimming; V, J and clone size are from that table. The sample lists more than 75,000 clones; approximately 81% were seen once. Sequenced: peripheral blood. The sequence was collected from a woman between 70 and 85 years old with acute or convalescent COVID-19.

The CDR3: CASSTEGRTSTDTQYF. The CDR3, as DNA: TGCGCCAGCAGCACGGAGGGCAGGACCAGCACAGATACGCAGTATTTT. The V and J genes are TRBV5-1 and TRBJ2-3; a weak D match, TRBD2 (6 bases). V was cut by 4 bases and J by 0 bases, with 15 bases left in between. The CDR3 has 16 residues. Germline V lookup: CDR1 SGHRS, CDR2 YFSETQ.